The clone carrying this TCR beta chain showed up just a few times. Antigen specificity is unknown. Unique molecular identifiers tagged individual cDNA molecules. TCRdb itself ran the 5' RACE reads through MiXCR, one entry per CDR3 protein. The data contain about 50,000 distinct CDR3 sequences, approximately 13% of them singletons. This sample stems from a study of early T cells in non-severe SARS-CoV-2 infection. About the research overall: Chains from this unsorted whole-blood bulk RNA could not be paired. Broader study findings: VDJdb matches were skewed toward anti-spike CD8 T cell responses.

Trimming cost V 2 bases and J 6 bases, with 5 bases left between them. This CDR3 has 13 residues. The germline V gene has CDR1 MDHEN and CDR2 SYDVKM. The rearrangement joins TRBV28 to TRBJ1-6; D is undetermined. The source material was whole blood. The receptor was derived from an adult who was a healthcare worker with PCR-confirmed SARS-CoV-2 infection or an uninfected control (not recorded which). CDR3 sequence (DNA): TGTGCCAGCAGTTTAACGCCTAATTCACCCCTCCACTTT. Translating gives CASSLTPNSPLHF.